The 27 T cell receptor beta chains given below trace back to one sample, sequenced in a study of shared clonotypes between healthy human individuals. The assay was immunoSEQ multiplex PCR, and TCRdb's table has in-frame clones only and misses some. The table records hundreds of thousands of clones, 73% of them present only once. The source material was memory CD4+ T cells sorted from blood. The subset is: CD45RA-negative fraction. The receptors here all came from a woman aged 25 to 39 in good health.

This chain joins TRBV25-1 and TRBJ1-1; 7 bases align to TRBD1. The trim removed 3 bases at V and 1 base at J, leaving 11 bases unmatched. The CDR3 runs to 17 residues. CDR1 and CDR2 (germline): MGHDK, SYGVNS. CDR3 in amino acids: CASSDGKTGTANTEAFF. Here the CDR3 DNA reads TGTGCCAGCAGTGATGGGAAAACGGGGACAGCGAACACTGAAGCTTTCTTT.

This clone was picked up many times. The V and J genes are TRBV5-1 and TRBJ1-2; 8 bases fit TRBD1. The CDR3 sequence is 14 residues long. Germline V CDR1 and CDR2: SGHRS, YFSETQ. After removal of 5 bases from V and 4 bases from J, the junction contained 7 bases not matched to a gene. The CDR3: CASRPGQGIYGYTF. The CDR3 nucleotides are TGCGCCAGCAGACCCGGACAGGGCATCTATGGCTACACCTTC.

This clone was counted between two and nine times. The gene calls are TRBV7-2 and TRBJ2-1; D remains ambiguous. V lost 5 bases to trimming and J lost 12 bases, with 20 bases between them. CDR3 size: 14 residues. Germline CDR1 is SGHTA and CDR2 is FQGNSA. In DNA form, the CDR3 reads TGTGCCAGCAGCCAACCCCGGGCCCTTACGGGGCAGTTCTTC. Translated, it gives CASSQPRALTGQFF.

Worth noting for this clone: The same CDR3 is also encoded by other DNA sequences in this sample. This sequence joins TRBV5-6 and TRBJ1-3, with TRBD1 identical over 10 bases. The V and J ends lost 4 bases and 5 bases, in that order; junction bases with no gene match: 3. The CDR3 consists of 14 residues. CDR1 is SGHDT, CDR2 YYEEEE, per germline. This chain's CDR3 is CASSRQGARNTIYF. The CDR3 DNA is TGTGCCAGCAGCAGACAGGGGGCACGAAACACCATATATTTT.

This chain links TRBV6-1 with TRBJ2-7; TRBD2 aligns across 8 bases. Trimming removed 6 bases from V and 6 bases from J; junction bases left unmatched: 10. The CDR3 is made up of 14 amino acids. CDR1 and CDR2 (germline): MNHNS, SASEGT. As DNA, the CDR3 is TGTGCCAGCAGCCTAAAGATTAGCGGGACCGAGCAGTACTTC. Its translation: CASSLKISGTEQYF.

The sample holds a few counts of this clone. DNA for the CDR3: TGTGCCAGCAGTGAACCCCGGACAGGGCACCAAGAGACCCAGTACTTC. This sequence encodes CASSEPRTGHQETQYF. This rearrangement joins TRBV25-1 to TRBJ2-5; TRBD1 matches at 8 bases. The CDR3 is 16 amino acids. CDR1 is MGHDK and CDR2 is SYGVNS in the germline V gene. J gave up 0 bases and V 2 bases, and 5 bases lay outside the gene matches.

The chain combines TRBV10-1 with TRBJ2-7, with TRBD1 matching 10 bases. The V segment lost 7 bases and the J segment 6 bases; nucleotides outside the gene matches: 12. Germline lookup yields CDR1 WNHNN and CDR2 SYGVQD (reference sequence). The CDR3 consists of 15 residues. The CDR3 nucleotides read TGCGCCAGCACTCAAGGGGGGACAGGGGAGTCCGAGCAGTACTTC. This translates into CASTQGGTGESEQYF.

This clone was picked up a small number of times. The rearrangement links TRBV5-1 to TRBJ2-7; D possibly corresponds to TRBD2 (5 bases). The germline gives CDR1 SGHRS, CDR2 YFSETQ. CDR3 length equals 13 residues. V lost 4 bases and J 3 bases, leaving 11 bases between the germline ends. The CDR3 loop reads CASSTDGDYEQYF. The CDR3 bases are TGCGCCAGCAGCACTGACGGGGACTACGAGCAGTACTTC.

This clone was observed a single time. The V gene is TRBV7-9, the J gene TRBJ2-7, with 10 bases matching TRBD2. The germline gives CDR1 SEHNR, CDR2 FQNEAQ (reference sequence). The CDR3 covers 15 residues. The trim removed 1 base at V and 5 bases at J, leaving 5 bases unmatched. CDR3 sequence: CASSLGASGSHEQYF. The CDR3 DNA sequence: TGTGCCAGCAGCTTAGGTGCTAGCGGGAGCCACGAGCAGTACTTC.

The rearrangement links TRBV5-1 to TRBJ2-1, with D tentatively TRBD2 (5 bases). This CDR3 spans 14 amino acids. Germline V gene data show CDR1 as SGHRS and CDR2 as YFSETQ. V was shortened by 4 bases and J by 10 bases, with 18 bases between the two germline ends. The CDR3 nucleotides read TGCGCCAGCAGCCCGGAGGCGATTTCGTCCGAGCAGTTCTTC. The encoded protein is CASSPEAISSEQFF.

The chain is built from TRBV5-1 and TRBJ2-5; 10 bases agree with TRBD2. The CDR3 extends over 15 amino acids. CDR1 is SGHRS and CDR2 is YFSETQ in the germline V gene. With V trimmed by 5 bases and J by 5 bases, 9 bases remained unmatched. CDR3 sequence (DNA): TGCGCCAGCAGGCTAGCGGGAGCGGGAGTTGAGACCCAGTACTTC. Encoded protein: CASRLAGAGVETQYF.

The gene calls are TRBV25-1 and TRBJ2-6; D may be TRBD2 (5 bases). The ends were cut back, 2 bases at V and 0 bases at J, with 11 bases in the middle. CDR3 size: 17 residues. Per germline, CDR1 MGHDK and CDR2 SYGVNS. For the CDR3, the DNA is TGTGCCAGCAGTGAAGCAGGAGGTAGCTCTGGGGCCAACGTCCTGACTTTC. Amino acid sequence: CASSEAGGSSGANVLTF.

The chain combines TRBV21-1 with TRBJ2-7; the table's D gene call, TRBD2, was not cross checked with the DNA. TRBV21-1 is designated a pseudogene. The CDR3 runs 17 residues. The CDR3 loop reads CASSKAPKRERFYEQYF. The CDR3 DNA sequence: TGTGCCAGCAGCAAAGCACCAAAGCGGGAGCGTTTCTACGAGCAGTACTTC.

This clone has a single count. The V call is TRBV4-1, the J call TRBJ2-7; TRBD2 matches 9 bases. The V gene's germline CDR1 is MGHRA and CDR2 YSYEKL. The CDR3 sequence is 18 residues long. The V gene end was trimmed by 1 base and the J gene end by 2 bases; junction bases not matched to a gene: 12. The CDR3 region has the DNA TGCGCCAGCAGCCAAGTGATAGCGGGAGCTCTTAGTCCCTACGAGCAGTACTTC. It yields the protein CASSQVIAGALSPYEQYF.

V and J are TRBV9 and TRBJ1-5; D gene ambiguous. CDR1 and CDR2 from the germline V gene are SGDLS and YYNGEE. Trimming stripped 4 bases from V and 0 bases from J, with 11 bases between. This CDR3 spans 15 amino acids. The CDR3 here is CASSPTPNSNQPQHF. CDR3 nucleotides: TGTGCCAGCAGCCCCACCCCGAATAGCAATCAGCCCCAGCATTTT.

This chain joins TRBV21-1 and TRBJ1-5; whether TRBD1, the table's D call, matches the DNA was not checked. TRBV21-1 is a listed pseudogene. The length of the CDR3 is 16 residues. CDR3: CASSINRDRVFQPQHF. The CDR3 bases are TGTGCCAGCAGCATTAACCGGGACAGGGTCTTCCAGCCCCAGCATTTT.

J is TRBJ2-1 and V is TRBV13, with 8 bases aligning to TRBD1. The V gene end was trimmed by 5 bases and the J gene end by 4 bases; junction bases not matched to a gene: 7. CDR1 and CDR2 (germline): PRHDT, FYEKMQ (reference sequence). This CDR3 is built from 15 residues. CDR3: CASSVGTGMYNEQFF. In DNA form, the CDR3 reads TGTGCCAGCAGCGTGGGGACAGGCATGTACAATGAGCAGTTCTTC. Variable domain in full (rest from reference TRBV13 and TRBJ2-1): AAGVIQSPRHLIKEKRETATLKCYPIPRHDTVYWYQQGPGQDPQFLISFYEKMQSDKGSIPDRFSAQQFSDYHSELNMSSLELGDSALYFCASSVGTGMYNEQFFGPGTRLTVL.

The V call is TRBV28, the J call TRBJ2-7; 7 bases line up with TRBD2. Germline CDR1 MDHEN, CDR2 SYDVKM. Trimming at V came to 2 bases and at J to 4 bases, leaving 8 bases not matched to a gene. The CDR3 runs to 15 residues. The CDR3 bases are TGTGCCAGCAGTTTAGCGTCTAGCGGAAGGTACGAGCAGTACTTC. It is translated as CASSLASSGRYEQYF.

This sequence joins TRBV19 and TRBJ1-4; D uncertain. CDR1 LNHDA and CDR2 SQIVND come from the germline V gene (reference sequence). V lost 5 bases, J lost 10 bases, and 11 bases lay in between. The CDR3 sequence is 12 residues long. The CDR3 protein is CASSPPGGKLFF. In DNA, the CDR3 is TGTGCCAGTAGTCCCCCGGGTGGAAAACTGTTTTTT.

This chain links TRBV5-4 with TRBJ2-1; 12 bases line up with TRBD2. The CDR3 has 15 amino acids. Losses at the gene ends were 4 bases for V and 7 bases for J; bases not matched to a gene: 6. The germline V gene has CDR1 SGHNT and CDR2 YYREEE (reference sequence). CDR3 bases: TGTGCCAGCAGCACGACTAGCGGGAGAGGAAATGAGCAGTTCTTC. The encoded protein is CASSTTSGRGNEQFF.

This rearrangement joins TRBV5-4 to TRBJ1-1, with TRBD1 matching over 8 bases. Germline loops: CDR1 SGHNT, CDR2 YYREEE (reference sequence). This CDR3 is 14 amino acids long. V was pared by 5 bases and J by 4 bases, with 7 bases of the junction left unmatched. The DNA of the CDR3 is TGTGCCAGCAGGTGGGGACAGGCGAGCACTGAAGCTTTCTTT. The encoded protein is CASRWGQASTEAFF.

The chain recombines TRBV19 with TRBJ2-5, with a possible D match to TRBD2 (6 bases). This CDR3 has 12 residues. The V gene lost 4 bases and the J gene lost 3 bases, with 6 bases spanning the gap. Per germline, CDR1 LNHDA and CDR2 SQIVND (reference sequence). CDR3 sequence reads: CASSSGEETQYF. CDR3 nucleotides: TGTGCCAGTAGTAGCGGGGAAGAGACCCAGTACTTC.

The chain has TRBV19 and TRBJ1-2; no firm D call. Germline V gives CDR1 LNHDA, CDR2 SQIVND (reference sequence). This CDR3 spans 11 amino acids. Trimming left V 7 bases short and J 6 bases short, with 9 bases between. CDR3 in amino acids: CASKIEDGYTF. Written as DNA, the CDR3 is TGTGCCAGTAAGATAGAGGATGGCTACACCTTC.

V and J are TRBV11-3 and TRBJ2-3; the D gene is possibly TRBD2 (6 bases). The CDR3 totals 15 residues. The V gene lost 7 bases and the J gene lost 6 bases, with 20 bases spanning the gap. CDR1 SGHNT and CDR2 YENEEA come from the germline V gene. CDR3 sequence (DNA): TGTGCCAGCAACCGAATCGGAGGGACCCACGATACGCAGTATTTT. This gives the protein CASNRIGGTHDTQYF.

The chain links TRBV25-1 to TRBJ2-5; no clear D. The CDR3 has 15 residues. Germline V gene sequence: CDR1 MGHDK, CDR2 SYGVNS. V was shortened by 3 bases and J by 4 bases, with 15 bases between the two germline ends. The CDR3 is CASSEQTSKVETQYF. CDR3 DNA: TGTGCCAGCAGTGAGCAGACCAGCAAAGTAGAGACCCAGTACTTC.

CDR3 DNA sequence: TGTGCCAGCAGCCCAAAAAGCGGACAGGGGGTCCCAACTAATGAAAAACTGTTTTTT. It encodes CASSPKSGQGVPTNEKLFF. The chain has TRBV7-2 and TRBJ1-4, with 10 positions matching TRBD1. The junction had 12 bases not matched to a gene; V was cut back by 5 bases and J by 0 bases. Looked up from germline, CDR1 is SGHTA and CDR2 is FQGNSA. The CDR3 runs 19 residues.

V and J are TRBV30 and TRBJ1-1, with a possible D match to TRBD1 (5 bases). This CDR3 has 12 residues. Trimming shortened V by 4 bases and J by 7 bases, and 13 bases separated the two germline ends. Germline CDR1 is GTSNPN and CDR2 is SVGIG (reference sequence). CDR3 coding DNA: TGTGCCTGGAAGCGGGGCCAGAATGAAGCTTTCTTT. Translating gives CAWKRGQNEAFF.